Following are 26 T cell receptor beta chains from one sample sequenced in a study of T cell responses to AZD1222 COVID-19 vaccine. Assay used: immunoSEQ multiplex PCR; TCRdb lists only in-frame clones, some missing. The sample includes around 100,000 clones, about 85% of them seen just once. The sample consisted of peripheral blood, taken on day 0 of AZD1222 vaccination. The origin of the receptors is an adult in good health.

This clone was picked up one time. This rearrangement joins TRBV5-1 to TRBJ2-7, with TRBD1 identical over 9 bases. The trim removed 1 base at V and 6 bases at J, leaving 5 bases unmatched. Germline V lookup: CDR1 SGHRS, CDR2 YFSETQ. CDR3 size: 14 residues. The CDR3 DNA reads TGCGCCAGCAGCTTGACAGGGGGCTCGAGCGAGCAGTACTTC. Translating gives CASSLTGGSSEQYF.

The V and J genes are TRBV7-9 and TRBJ1-1, with D uncertain. The CDR3 spans 17 residues. With 4 bases removed from V and 4 bases from J, the gap between germline ends came to 22 bases. CDR1 is SEHNR and CDR2 is FQNEAQ in the germline V gene (reference sequence). CDR3 in amino acids: CASSSPPGSSSGTEAFF. DNA for the CDR3: TGTGCCAGCAGCTCTCCTCCGGGATCATCGTCCGGCACTGAAGCTTTCTTT. The full variable domain, with the rest looked up from reference TRBV7-9 and TRBJ1-1, is DTGVSQNPRHKITKRGQNVTFRCDPISEHNRLYWYRQTLGQGPEFLTYFQNEAQLEKSRLLSDRFSAERPKGSFSTLEIQRTEQGDSAMYLCASSSPPGSSSGTEAFFGQGTRLTVV.

This chain links TRBV6-5 with TRBJ1-3; D gene unclear. The V gene's germline CDR1 is MNHEY and CDR2 SVGAGI. The CDR3 is 16 amino acids. The V and J ends lost 3 bases and 0 bases respectively, with 12 bases between them. The CDR3 bases are TGTGCCAGCAGTTATGGGAAAGTGAGCTCTGGAAACACCATATATTTT. This translates into CASSYGKVSSGNTIYF.

The V gene is TRBV11-2, the J gene TRBJ2-1; a possible D gene is TRBD1 (6 bases). Germline loops: CDR1 SGHAT, CDR2 FQNNGV. Trimming cost V 1 base and J 3 bases, with 10 bases left between them. CDR3 length: 15 residues. The CDR3 reads CASSLVRGHYNEQFF. DNA of the CDR3: TGTGCCAGCAGCTTAGTCAGGGGCCACTACAATGAGCAGTTCTTC.

J is TRBJ2-5 and V is TRBV7-3; D perhaps matches TRBD2 (6 bases). The CDR3 has 14 amino acids. CDR1 and CDR2 (germline): SGHTA, FQGTGA. Between the trimmed V and J ends, which lost 2 bases and 4 bases, there was a span of 11 bases. The CDR3: CASSLGGFGETQYF. DNA for the CDR3: TGTGCCAGCAGCTTAGGAGGGTTCGGAGAGACCCAGTACTTC.

V is TRBV6-2 or TRBV6-3 and J is TRBJ2-1; D may be TRBD2 (5 bases). Germline CDR1 is MNHEY and CDR2 is SVGEGT. This CDR3 contains 15 residues. Deletions cut 4 bases from V and 3 bases from J, with 13 bases between. CDR3 in DNA: TGTGCCAGCAGTTTTGAGGGCATCTACTACAATGAGCAGTTCTTC. Translation: CASSFEGIYYNEQFF.

V and J are TRBV5-1 and TRBJ1-2; 9 bases match TRBD1. Germline V gene sequence: CDR1 SGHRS, CDR2 YFSETQ. The J segment lost 8 bases and the V segment lost 8 bases, leaving 7 bases of the junction unmatched. This CDR3 comprises 12 residues. The CDR3 here is CASRTGVDGYTF. DNA for the CDR3: TGCGCCAGTAGGACAGGGGTAGACGGCTACACCTTC. Combining the CDR3 with reference TRBV5-1 and TRBJ1-2 gives the whole variable domain KAGVTQTPRYLIKTRGQQVTLSCSPISGHRSVSWYQQTPGQGLQFLFEYFSETQRNKGNFPGRFSGRQFSNSRSEMNVSTLELGDSALYLCASRTGVDGYTFGSGTRLTVV.

The CDR3 DNA sequence: TGTGCCAGCAGCTTGGGGGGGTCTAGCGGGAGTGAGACCCAGTACTTC. It translates to CASSLGGSSGSETQYF. V usage is TRBV9 and J usage is TRBJ2-5; 10 nucleotides agree with TRBD2. The V gene's germline CDR1 is SGDLS and CDR2 YYNGEE. The V gene end was trimmed by 4 bases and the J gene end by 5 bases; junction bases not matched to a gene: 11. This CDR3 has 16 residues.

The rearrangement links TRBV29-1 to TRBJ1-2, with 7 bases identical to TRBD1. There are 12 residues in the CDR3. After removal of 3 bases from V and 5 bases from J, the junction contained 3 bases not matched to a gene. Germline assignment: CDR1 SQVTM and CDR2 ANQGSEA. The CDR3 nucleotides are TGCAGCGTTGAGACAGGGCTATATGGCTACACCTTC. Protein product: CSVETGLYGYTF.

A few counts support this clone. The V gene is TRBV19, the J gene TRBJ2-1; unclear D gene. The CDR3 length is 12 residues. The V gene's germline CDR1 is LNHDA and CDR2 SQIVND (reference sequence). Between the trimmed V and J ends, which lost 3 bases and 6 bases, there was a span of 6 bases. The CDR3 bases are TGTGCCAGTAGTATTATTTCCAATGAGCAGTTCTTC. It is translated as CASSIISNEQFF.

The chain links TRBV30 to TRBJ2-1; possibly TRBD2 for D (6 bases). Looked up from germline, CDR1 is GTSNPN and CDR2 is SVGIG (reference sequence). The CDR3 contains 14 residues. V was trimmed by 0 bases and J by 5 bases, leaving 11 bases between them. For the CDR3, the DNA is TGTGCCTGGAGTGTAAGCGGGTACCACAATGAGCAGTTCTTC. It specifies CAWSVSGYHNEQFF.

The chain is built from TRBV7-2 and TRBJ1-4; TRBD1 aligns across 7 bases. V was clipped by 1 base and J by 9 bases; unmatched bases: 2. Germline CDR1 SGHTA, CDR2 FQGNSA. This CDR3 has 13 residues. The CDR3 nucleotides read TGTGCCAGCAGCTTAGGGGACAGCCAAAAACTGTTTTTT. It encodes CASSLGDSQKLFF.

The chain has TRBV7-6 and TRBJ2-1; D tentatively fits TRBD1 or TRBD2 (6 bases each). V was trimmed by 2 bases and J by 0 bases, leaving 14 bases between them. This CDR3 has 17 residues. Germline V gives CDR1 SGHVS, CDR2 FNYEAQ. CDR3 nucleotides: TGTGCCAGCAGCTTACGGGGGCGGAGTATCTCCTACAATGAGCAGTTCTTC. Protein sequence: CASSLRGRSISYNEQFF.

The chain uses TRBV20-1 and TRBJ2-3, with D possibly matching TRBD1 (6 bases). V shed 3 bases and J shed 1 base, with 11 bases lying between them. This CDR3 comprises 14 residues. Germline values: CDR1 DFQATT, CDR2 SNEGSKA (reference sequence). CDR3 nucleotides: TGCAGTGCTAGTTGGGGGCTGGGCACAGATACGCAGTATTTT. Translating it yields CSASWGLGTDTQYF.

The J gene is TRBJ2-2, the V gene TRBV6-5; the match to TRBD1 covers 8 bases. This CDR3 spans 16 amino acids. Losses at the gene ends were 0 bases for V and 7 bases for J; bases not matched to a gene: 7. CDR1 and CDR2 (germline): MNHEY, SVGAGI. DNA of the CDR3: TGTGCCAGCAGTTACTCGAGGCAGGGGGCCGGCGGGGAGCTGTTTTTT. It encodes CASSYSRQGAGGELFF.

The V and J genes are TRBV2 and TRBJ2-2; D perhaps matches TRBD1 (7 bases). The germline V and J ends were trimmed by 11 bases and 6 bases, with 22 bases remaining between them. Germline-derived CDR1 and CDR2 are SNHLY and FYNNEI. The CDR3 length is 15 residues. The CDR3 is CAGSEPGGKAGELFF. The CDR3 coding sequence is TGTGCCGGCTCGGAACCAGGGGGGAAGGCCGGGGAGCTGTTTTTT.

This clone is a singleton in its sample. The chain couples TRBV4-3 to TRBJ2-4; 7 bases are a match to TRBD1. The V and J ends lost 1 base and 13 bases, in that order; junction bases with no gene match: 7. The germline V gene has CDR1 LGHNA and CDR2 YSLEER. The CDR3 extends over 13 amino acids. CDR3 region: CASSQGRQGGQYF. The CDR3 DNA follows: TGCGCCAGCAGCCAAGGACGACAGGGCGGGCAGTACTTC.

The rearrangement links TRBV7-2 to TRBJ2-3, with D hard to call. Germline assignment: CDR1 SGHTA and CDR2 FQGNSA. Trimming took 0 bases from V and 4 from J, leaving 5 bases between them. This CDR3 region has 13 residues. The CDR3 nucleotides read TGTGCCAGCAGCTTAGCCCCACCAGATACGCAGTATTTT. This gives the protein CASSLAPPDTQYF.

J is TRBJ1-6 and V is TRBV5-6; possible D gene TRBD1, 5 bases. CDR1 is SGHDT and CDR2 is YYEEEE in the germline V gene. The CDR3 is 16 amino acids. V lost 0 bases, J lost 7 bases, and 14 bases lay in between. CDR3 in amino acids: CASSLGGARENSPLHF. CDR3 nucleotides: TGTGCCAGCAGCTTGGGAGGGGCCCGGGAGAATTCACCCCTCCACTTT.

In its sample, this clone was seen a few times. V is TRBV2 and J is TRBJ1-1; D perhaps matches TRBD1 (6 bases). The CDR3 consists of 15 residues. The V gene's germline CDR1 is SNHLY and CDR2 FYNNEI. V lost 7 bases and J 0 bases, leaving 15 bases between the germline ends. The CDR3 region has the DNA TGTGCCAGCATGAGAGGGAGGGGGATGAACACTGAAGCTTTCTTT. Protein product: CASMRGRGMNTEAFF. The full variable domain, rest sourced from reference TRBV2 and TRBJ1-1, is EPEVTQTPSHQVTQMGQEVILRCVPISNHLYFYWYRQILGQKVEFLVSFYNNEISEKSEIFDDQFSVERPDGSNFTLKIRSTKLEDSAMYFCASMRGRGMNTEAFFGQGTRLTVV.

V usage is TRBV6-2 or TRBV6-3 and J usage is TRBJ1-2; perhaps TRBD1 as D (5 bases). CDR1 is MNHEY, CDR2 SVGEGT, per germline. Trimming pared 5 bases from V and 4 bases from J, leaving 14 bases between. The CDR3 totals 14 residues. The CDR3 region has the DNA TGTGCCAGCAGTCTCGGGGGGGAAGCCTATGGCTACACCTTC. Protein: CASSLGGEAYGYTF.

This chain joins TRBV11-3 and TRBJ2-7, with 9 nucleotides matching TRBD1. The CDR3 length is 15 residues. Germline CDR1 is SGHNT and CDR2 is YENEEA. With 4 bases clipped from V and 2 bases from J, the junction kept 6 bases outside the gene matches. The CDR3 sequence is CASSYSGQGTYEQYF. In DNA form, the CDR3 reads TGTGCCAGCAGCTACTCGGGACAGGGAACCTACGAGCAGTACTTC.

The sample holds one count of this clone. The chain has TRBV18 and TRBJ2-7, with 8 positions matching TRBD1. The J segment lost 6 bases and the V segment lost 3 bases, leaving 10 bases of the junction unmatched. CDR1 and CDR2 (germline): KGHSH, LQKENI. The CDR3 has 15 residues. The CDR3: CASSPTTGQAREQYF. The CDR3 bases are TGTGCCAGCTCACCTACGACGGGACAGGCCCGCGAGCAGTACTTC.

The J gene is TRBJ2-2, the V gene TRBV7-8; 7 bases match TRBD1. Germline CDR1 is SGHVS and CDR2 is FQNEAQ. The trim removed 5 bases at V and 7 bases at J, leaving 19 bases unmatched. This CDR3 comprises 18 residues. The CDR3 region is CASSPARGQILEGGELFF. The CDR3 DNA is TGTGCCAGCAGCCCAGCCAGGGGACAGATATTAGAGGGCGGGGAGCTGTTTTTT. The complete variable domain, with remaining parts taken from reference TRBV7-8 and TRBJ2-2, reads GAGVSQSPRYKVAKRGQDVALRCDPISGHVSLFWYQQALGQGPEFLTYFQNEAQLDKSGLPSDRFFAERPEGSVSTLKIQRTQQEDSAVYLCASSPARGQILEGGELFFGEGSRLTVL.

The V call is TRBV7-2, the J call TRBJ2-7; 8 bases agree with TRBD1. Germline loops: CDR1 SGHTA, CDR2 FQGNSA. The CDR3 extends over 14 amino acids. V trimming: 3 bases; J trimming: 7 bases; junction bases outside the gene matches: 8. The CDR3 nucleotides read TGTGCCAGCAGCTTTCGACAGGGGAAGCGGGAGCAGTACTTC. Translated: CASSFRQGKREQYF.

The J gene is TRBJ2-7, the V gene TRBV4-1; TRBD2 is a possible D gene (6 bases). CDR1 and CDR2 from the germline V gene are MGHRA and YSYEKL. Trimming took 5 bases from V and 0 from J, leaving 11 bases between them. This CDR3 region has 14 residues. CDR3 residues: CASSARDSSYEQYF. The CDR3 DNA sequence: TGCGCCAGCAGCGCCCGGGACTCCTCCTACGAGCAGTACTTC.